This T cell receptor (beta chain) emerged from a study of Tregs in tolerant kidney transplant recipients. Overall study findings and caveats: Biological reproducibility was not directly addressed in this study.

As regards this clone: What it binds is unknown. Read data end 3 residues before the CDR3 end; the end is taken from the germline J gene.

Trimming shortened V by 2 bases and J by 5 bases, and 13 bases separated the two germline ends. The CDR3 consists of 14 residues. CDR1 SGHRS and CDR2 YFSETQ come from the germline V gene. Clones were sequenced by immunoSEQ multiplex PCR, and TCRdb holds only the in-frame ones, with some missing. The table lists roughly 48,000 clones. The chain recombines TRBV5-1 with TRBJ2-5; either TRBD1 or TRBD2 may supply D (5 bases each). The TCR was taken from a human donor who received a combined kidney and bone marrow transplant. Sequencing used CD4+ T cells from blood, obtained before the transplant. The CDR3 here is CASSLGSEGETQYF. The part of the CDR3 DNA that was read is TGCGCCAGCAGCTTAGGAAGTGAGGGGGAGACC.